The source of this TCR beta chain is a study of T cell repertoires in aging, cancer and after chemotherapy. About the study: Donors were grouped into six age bands spanning 30 or younger through 70 or older. Clear clonal overlap appeared across healthy donor samples taken over several months to years. Study results and limitations: Rebound thymic output was suggested by rising median generation probability during chemotherapy in each cancer cohort. Untreated cancer patients had significantly lower blood TCR diversity than age-matched healthy donors.

Peripheral blood genomic DNA, not sorted cells or RNA, was the template. This CDR3 is 16 amino acids long. Trimming cost V 6 bases and J 1 base, with 16 bases left between them. The germline V gene has CDR1 MNHNS and CDR2 SASEGT. This clonotype appeared a few times. Its specificity is not known. A mixed TRB-A/B primer pool amplified rearranged TRB by multiplex touch-down PCR. TCRdb redid the calling of the multiplex PCR reads with MiXCR, one entry per CDR3 protein. This table holds some 10,000 distinct CDR3 sequences, 30% to 40% found once. V is TRBV6-1 and J is TRBJ2-1; a possible D gene is TRBD2 (6 bases). The sample was blood. The origin of this receptor is a human donor in good health. CDR3 in DNA: TGTGCCAGCAGGTCGCAGTCGGGAGAATCCTACAATGAGCAGTTCTTC. Protein product: CASRSQSGESYNEQFF.